Shown below are 2 T cell receptor beta chains from a single sample sequenced in a study of cytomegalovirus exposure and HLA in healthy donors. Primers included in the PCR were 60 Vbeta and 13 Jbeta primers. The assay was immunoSEQ multiplex PCR, and TCRdb's table has in-frame clones only and misses some. Here the sample spans fewer than 100,000 clones, about 75% being singletons. Sequencing input: PBMCs. These receptors came from a man between 35 and 55 years old in good health and CMV-seropositive.

The J gene is TRBJ2-1, the V gene TRBV2; 11 bases map to TRBD2. The CDR3 totals 16 residues. With 6 bases clipped from V and 1 base from J, the junction kept 5 bases outside the gene matches. Germline loops: CDR1 SNHLY, CDR2 FYNNEI. This chain's CDR3 is CASRAGTSGSYNEQFF. In DNA, the CDR3 is TGTGCCAGCAGAGCCGGGACTAGCGGTTCCTACAATGAGCAGTTCTTC.

This clone was seen only once. The V call is TRBV28, the J call TRBJ2-7, with 8 bases identical to TRBD1. Germline CDR1 MDHEN, CDR2 SYDVKM. The CDR3 contains 11 residues. J gave up 7 bases and V 7 bases, and 3 bases lay outside the gene matches. CDR3 amino acids: CASNRGREQYF. CDR3 nucleotides: TGTGCCAGCAACAGGGGGAGGGAGCAGTACTTC.